This T cell receptor (beta chain) is from a study of cytomegalovirus exposure and HLA in healthy donors. Study context: About 85 million unique TCR sequences came from HLA-typed donors in an early release.

The study ran its PCR with 60 Vbeta and 13 Jbeta primers. The assay was immunoSEQ multiplex PCR, and TCRdb's table has in-frame clones only and misses some. The sample has around 75,000 clones. Losses at the gene ends were 0 bases for V and 5 bases for J; bases not matched to a gene: 7. Looked up from germline, CDR1 is LGHNA and CDR2 is YNFKEQ. The length of the CDR3 is 16 residues. The chain is built from TRBV4-2 and TRBJ2-3, with 8 positions matching TRBD2. This sequence was found in a man in his fifties in good health and CMV-seropositive. The sample comprised PBMCs. The CDR3 protein is CASSQDLAGNGDTQYF. In nucleotides, the CDR3 is TGTGCCAGCAGCCAAGATTTAGCGGGGAACGGAGATACGCAGTATTTT.